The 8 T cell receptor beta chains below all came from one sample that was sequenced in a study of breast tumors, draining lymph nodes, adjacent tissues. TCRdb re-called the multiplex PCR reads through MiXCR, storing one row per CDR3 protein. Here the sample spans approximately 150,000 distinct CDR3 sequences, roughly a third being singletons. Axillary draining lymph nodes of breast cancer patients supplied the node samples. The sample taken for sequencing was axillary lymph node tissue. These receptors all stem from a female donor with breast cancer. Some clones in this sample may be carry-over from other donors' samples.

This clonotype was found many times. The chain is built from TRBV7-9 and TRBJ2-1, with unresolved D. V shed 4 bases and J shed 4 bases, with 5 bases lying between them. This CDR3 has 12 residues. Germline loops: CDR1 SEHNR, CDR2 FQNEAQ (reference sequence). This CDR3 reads CASSSMYNEQFF. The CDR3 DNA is TGTGCCAGCAGCTCCATGTACAATGAGCAGTTCTTC.

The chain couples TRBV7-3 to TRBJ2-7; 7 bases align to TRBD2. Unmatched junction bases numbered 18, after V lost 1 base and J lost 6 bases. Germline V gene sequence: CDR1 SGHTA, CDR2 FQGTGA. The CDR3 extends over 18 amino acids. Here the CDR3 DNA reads TGTGCCAGCAGCTTAAGCTTGACTAGCAGCCCTTTGGGGTTCGAGCAGTACTTC. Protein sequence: CASSLSLTSSPLGFEQYF. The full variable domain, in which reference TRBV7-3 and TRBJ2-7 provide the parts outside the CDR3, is GAGVSQTPSNKVTEKGKYVELRCDPISGHTALYWYRQSLGQGPEFLIYFQGTGAADDSGLPNDRFFAVRPEGSVSTLKIQRTERGDSAVYLCASSLSLTSSPLGFEQYFGPGTRLTVT.

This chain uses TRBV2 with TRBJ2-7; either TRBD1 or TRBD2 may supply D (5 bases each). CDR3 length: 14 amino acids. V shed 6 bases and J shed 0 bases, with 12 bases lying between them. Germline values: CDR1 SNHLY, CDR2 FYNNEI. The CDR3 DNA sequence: TGTGCCAGCAGGCCCGGGACGGTCTCCTACGAGCAGTACTTC. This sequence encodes CASRPGTVSYEQYF.

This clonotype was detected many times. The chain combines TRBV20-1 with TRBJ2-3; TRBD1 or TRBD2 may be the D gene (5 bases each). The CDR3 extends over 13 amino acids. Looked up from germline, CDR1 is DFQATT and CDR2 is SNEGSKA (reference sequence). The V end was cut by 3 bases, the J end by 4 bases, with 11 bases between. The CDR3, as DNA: TGCAGTGCTAGTGATAGGGACCCAGATACGCAGTATTTT. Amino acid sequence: CSASDRDPDTQYF.

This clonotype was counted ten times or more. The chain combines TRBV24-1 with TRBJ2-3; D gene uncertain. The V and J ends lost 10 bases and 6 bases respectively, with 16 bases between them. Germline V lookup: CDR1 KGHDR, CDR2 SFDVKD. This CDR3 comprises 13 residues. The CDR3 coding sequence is TGTGCCACAGATGACCTGGCCTCGGATACGCAGTATTTT. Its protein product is CATDDLASDTQYF.

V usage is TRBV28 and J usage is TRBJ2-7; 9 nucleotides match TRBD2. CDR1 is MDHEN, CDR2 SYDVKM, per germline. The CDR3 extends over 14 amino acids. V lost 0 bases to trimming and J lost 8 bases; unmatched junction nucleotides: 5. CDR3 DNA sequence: TGTGCCAGCAGTTTATGGCCTAGCGGGAACCAGCAGTACTTC. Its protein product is CASSLWPSGNQQYF. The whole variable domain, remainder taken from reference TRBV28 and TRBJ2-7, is DVKVTQSSRYLVKRTGEKVFLECVQDMDHENMFWYRQDPGLGLRLIYFSYDVKMKEKGDIPEGYSVSREKKERFSLILESASTNQTSMYLCASSLWPSGNQQYFGPGTRLTVT.

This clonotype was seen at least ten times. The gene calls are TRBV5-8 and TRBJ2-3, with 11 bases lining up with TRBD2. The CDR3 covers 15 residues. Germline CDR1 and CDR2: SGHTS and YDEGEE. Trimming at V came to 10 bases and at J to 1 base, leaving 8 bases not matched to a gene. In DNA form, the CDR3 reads TGTGCCTTATTAGCGGGGGGGCCCGGCACAGATACGCAGTATTTT. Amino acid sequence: CALLAGGPGTDTQYF.

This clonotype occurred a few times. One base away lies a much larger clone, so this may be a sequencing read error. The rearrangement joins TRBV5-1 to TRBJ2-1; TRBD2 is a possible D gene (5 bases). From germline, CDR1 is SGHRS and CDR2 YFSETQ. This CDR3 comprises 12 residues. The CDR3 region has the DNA TGCGCCAGCACTCATTCTAGCAGTGAGCACTTCTTC. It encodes CASTHSSSEHFF. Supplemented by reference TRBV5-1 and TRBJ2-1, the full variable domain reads KAGVTQTPRYLIKTRGQQVTLSCSPISGHRSVSWYQQTPGQGLQFLFEYFSETQRNKGNFPGRFSGRQFSNSRSEMNVSTLELGDSALYLCASTHSSSEHFFGPGTRLTVL.